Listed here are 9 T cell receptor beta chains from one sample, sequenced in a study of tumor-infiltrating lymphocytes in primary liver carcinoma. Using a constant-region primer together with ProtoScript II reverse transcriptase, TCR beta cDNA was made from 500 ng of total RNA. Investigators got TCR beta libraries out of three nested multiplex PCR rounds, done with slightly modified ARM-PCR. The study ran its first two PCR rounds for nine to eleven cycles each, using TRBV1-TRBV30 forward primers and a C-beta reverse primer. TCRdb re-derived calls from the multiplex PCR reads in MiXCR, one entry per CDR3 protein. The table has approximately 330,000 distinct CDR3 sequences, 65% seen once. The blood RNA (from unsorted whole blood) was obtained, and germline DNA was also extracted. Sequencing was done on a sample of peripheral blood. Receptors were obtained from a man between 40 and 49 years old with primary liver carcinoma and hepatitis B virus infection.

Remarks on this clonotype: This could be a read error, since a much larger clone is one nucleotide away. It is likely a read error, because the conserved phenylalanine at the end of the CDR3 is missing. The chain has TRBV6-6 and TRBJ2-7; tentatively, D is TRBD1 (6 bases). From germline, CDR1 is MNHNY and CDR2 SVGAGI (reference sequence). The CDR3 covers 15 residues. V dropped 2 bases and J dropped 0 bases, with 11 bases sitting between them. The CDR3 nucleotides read TGTGCCAGCAGTTACACCCGGGACACCTCCTACGAGCAGTACTTA. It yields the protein CASSYTRDTSYEQYL.

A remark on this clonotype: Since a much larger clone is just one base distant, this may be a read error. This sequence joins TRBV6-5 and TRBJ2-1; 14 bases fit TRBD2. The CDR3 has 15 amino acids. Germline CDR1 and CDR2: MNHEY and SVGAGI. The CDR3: CACSRMTSGRAPWFF. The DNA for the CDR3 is TGTGCCTGCAGCCGCATGACTAGCGGGAGGGCCCCTTGGTTCTTC.

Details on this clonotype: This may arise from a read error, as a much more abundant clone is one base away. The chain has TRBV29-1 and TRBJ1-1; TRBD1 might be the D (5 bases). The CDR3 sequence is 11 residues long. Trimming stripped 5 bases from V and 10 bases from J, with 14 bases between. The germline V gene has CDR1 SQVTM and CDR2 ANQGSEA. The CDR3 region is CSVLGADAAFF. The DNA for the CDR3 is TGCAGCGTTTTAGGGGCTGATGCAGCTTTCTTT. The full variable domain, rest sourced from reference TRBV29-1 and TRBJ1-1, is SAVISQKPSRDICQRGTSLTIQCQVDSQVTMMFWYRQQPGQSLTLIATANQGSEATYESGFVIDKFPISRPNLTFSTLTVSNMSPEDSSIYLCSVLGADAAFFGQGTRLTVV.

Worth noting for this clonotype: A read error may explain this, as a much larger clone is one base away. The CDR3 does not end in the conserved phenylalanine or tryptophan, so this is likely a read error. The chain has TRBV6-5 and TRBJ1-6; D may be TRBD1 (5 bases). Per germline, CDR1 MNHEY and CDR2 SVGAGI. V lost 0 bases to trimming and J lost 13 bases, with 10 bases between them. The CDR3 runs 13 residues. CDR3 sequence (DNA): TGTGCCAGCAGTTACTCGCGGGGGGAGCCCCTCCACATT. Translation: CASSYSRGEPLHI.

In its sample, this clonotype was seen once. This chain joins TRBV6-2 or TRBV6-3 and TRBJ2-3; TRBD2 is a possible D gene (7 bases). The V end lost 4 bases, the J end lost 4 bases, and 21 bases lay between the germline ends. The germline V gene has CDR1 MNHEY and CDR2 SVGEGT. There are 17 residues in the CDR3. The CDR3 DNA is TGTGCCAGCAGTTCTTTCCGGGCGGGGGCGAACGCAGATACGCAGTATTTT. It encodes CASSSFRAGANADTQYF.

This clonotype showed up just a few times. In DNA, the CDR3 is TGTGCCAGCAGCTTGGGGGAAACAGGGGGAAAACTGTTTTTT. It is translated as CASSLGETGGKLFF. The chain uses TRBV5-6 and TRBJ1-4; TRBD1 matches 8 bases. From germline, CDR1 is SGHDT and CDR2 YYEEEE. V lost 0 bases to trimming and J lost 10 bases; unmatched junction nucleotides: 5. The length of the CDR3 is 14 residues.

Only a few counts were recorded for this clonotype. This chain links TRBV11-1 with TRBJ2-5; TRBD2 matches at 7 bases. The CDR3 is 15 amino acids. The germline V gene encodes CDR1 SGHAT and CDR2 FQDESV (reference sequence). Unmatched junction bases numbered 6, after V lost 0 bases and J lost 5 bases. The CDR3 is CASSLACGSSETQYF. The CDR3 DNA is TGTGCCAGCAGCTTAGCCTGCGGGAGCTCGGAGACCCAGTACTTC.

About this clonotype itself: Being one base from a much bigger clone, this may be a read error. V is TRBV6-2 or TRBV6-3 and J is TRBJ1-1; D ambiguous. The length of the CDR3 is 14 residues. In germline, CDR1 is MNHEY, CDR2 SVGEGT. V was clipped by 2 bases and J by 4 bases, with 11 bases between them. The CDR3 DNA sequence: TGTGCCAGCAGTTACGGGTCAGAGCTCACTGAAGCTTTCTTT. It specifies CASSYGSELTEAFF.

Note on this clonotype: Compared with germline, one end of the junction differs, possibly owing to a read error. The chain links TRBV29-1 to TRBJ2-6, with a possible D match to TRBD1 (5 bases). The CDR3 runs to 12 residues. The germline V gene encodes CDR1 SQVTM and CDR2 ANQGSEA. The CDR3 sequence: CSAFSGANVPTF. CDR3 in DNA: TGCAGCGCTTTCTCTGGGGCCAACGTCCCGACTTTC.